The 2 T cell receptor beta chains reported below all come from one sample, sequenced in a study of long-term antiretroviral therapy in people with HIV. Samples were assayed with immunoSEQ v3.0 at survey level. Measured with immunoSEQ multiplex PCR; TCRdb has only the in-frame clones, and not every one. The sample shows some 25,000 clones, about 80% of them seen only once. The source material was unsorted PBMCs, sampled 0.7 years before starting antiretroviral therapy. The origin of the receptors is a man aged 25 to 40 with HIV.

This clone was counted a few times. The V and J genes are TRBV6-1 and TRBJ1-2; 7 bases map to TRBD1. The ends lost 6 bases at V and 2 bases at J; junction bases unmatched: 0. CDR3 size: 12 residues. Germline values: CDR1 MNHNS, CDR2 SASEGT. Here the CDR3 reads CASRDRNYGYTF. CDR3 bases: TGTGCCAGCAGGGACAGGAACTATGGCTACACCTTC.

The chain joins TRBV5-8 to TRBJ2-3; D remains ambiguous. The CDR3 loop spans 12 amino acids. Trimming stripped 7 bases from V and 1 base from J, with 7 bases between. CDR1 is SGHTS, CDR2 YDEGEE, per germline. CDR3 sequence reads: CASGFGTDTQYF. CDR3 coding DNA: TGTGCCAGCGGTTTCGGCACAGATACGCAGTATTTT.